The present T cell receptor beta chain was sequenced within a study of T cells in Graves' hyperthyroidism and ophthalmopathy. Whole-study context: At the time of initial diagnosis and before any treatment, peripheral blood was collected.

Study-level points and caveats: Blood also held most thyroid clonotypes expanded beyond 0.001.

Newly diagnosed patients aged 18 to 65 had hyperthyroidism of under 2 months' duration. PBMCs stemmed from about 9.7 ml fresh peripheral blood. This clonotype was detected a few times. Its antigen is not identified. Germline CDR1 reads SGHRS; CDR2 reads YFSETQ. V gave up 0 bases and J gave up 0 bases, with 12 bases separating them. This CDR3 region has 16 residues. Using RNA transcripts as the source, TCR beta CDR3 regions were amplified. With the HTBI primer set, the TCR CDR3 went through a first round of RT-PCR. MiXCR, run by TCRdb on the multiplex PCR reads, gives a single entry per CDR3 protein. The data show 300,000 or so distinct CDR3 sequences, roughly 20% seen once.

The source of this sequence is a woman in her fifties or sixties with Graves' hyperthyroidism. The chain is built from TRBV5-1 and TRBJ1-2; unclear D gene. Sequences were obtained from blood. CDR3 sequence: CASSLAVPGANYGYTF. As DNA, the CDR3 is TGCGCCAGCAGCTTGGCCGTTCCCGGGGCTAACTATGGCTACACCTTC.